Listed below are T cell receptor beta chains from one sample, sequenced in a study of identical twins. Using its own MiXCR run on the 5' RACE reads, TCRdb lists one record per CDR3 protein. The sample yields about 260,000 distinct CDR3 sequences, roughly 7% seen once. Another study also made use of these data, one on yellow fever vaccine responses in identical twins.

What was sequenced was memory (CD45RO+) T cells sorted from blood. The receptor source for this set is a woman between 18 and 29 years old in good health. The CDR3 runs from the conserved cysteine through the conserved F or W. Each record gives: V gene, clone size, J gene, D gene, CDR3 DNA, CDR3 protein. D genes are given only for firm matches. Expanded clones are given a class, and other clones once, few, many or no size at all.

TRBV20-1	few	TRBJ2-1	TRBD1	TGCAGTGCTAGAGATCCCGCGACAGGGCTCCGCAATGAGCAGTTCTTC	CSARDPATGLRNEQFF
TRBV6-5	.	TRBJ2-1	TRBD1	TGTGCCAGCAGTTTGGGACAGGGGGCGCTTTTGCAGTTCTTC	CASSLGQGALLQFF
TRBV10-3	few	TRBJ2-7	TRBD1	TGTGCCATCAGTGACCTAACAGGGGCACACTCCTACGAGCAGTACTTC	CAISDLTGAHSYEQYF
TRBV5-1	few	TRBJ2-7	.	TGCGCCAGCAGCCCGGCCAGGAGCTCCTACGAGCAGTACTTC	CASSPARSSYEQYF
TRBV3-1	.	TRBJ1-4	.	TGTGCCAGCAGCCAAGACCGGGACGTAAAATGGGGTGAAAAACTGTTTTTT	CASSQDRDVKWGEKLFF
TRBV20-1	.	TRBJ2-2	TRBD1	TGCAGTGCTAGTGGCAGACAGGGCCCGAACACCGGGGAGCTGTTTTTT	CSASGRQGPNTGELFF
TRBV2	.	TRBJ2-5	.	TGTGCCAGCAGTGAAACGGCAGGGACAGAGACCCAGTACTTC	CASSETAGTETQYF
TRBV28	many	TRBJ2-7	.	TGTGCCAGCAGTCCCGGGACGGACCCTAAGGAGCAGTACTTC	CASSPGTDPKEQYF
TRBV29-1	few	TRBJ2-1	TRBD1	TGCAGCGTTTGTCCCGGACAGGGGGCTAATGAGCAGTTCTTC	CSVCPGQGANEQFF
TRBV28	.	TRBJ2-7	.	TGTGCCAGCAGTTACGGGAATTCCTACGAGCAGTACTTC	CASSYGNSYEQYF
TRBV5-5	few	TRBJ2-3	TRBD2	TGTGCCAGCAGCACGGGACTAGCCAATCAGTATTTT	CASSTGLANQYF
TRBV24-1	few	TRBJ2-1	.	TGTGCCACCAGGGGTACAGGGTCCGACAATGAGCAGTTCTTC	CATRGTGSDNEQFF
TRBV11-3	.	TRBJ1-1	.	TGTGCCAGCAGCTTAGTCAGGGCTCTAGTGCGTGCTTTCTTT	CASSLVRALVRAFF
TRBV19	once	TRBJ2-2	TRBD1	TGTGCCAGTCATTCAAGGGGGCTGAGCTCCTCCTTAGTGACCGGGGAGCTGTTTTTT	CASHSRGLSSSLVTGELFF
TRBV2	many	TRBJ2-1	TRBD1	TGTGCCAGCAGTGAGGGACAGGGGATGGCCAATGAGCAGTTCTTC	CASSEGQGMANEQFF
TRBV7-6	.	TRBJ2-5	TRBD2	TGTGCCAGCACCAGGACTAGCGTTAGTGAGACCCAGTACTTC	CASTRTSVSETQYF
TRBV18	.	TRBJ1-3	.	TGTGCCAGCTCACCACCGAGGCAAGGAACTAACTCTGGAAACACCATATATTTT	CASSPPRQGTNSGNTIYF
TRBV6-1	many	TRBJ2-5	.	TGTGCCAGCAGTGCCTCGGGGGCGCGGCAAGAGACCCAGTACTTC	CASSASGARQETQYF
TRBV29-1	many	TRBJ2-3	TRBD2	TGCAGCGTTGAAGTAGGAGTGTCTAGCGGGGGGGCCAATACGCAGTATTTT	CSVEVGVSSGGANTQYF
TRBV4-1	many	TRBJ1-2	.	TGCGCCAGCAGCCAAGAAGAGGGTCAGTGGGAGGGAATTTTTCGTCATGGCTACACCTTC	CASSQEEGQWEGIFRHGYTF
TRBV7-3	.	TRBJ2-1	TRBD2	TGTGCCAGCAGCTTAGGCGGGAGTAGAAGTGGTGAGCAGTTCTTC	CASSLGGSRSGEQFF
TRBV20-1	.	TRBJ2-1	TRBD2	TGCAGTGCTCCCCGGGCACTAGCGGGGGGGCTCAATGAGCAGTTCTTC	CSAPRALAGGLNEQFF
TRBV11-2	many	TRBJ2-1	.	TGTGCCAGCAGCTTAGGAGTTGGGGAGCAGTTCTTC	CASSLGVGEQFF
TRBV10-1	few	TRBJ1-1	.	TGCGCCAGCAGTGAAGCAGGGACTAACACTGAAGCTTTCTTT	CASSEAGTNTEAFF
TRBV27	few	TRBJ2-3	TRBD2	TGTGCCAGCAGTCAACGGGAGGGGGATACGCAGTATTTT	CASSQREGDTQYF
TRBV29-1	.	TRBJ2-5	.	TGCAGCGTCAGAGACCCCGGGACTCTACAAGAGACCCAGTACTTC	CSVRDPGTLQETQYF
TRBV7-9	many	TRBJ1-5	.	TGTGCCAGCAGCTTTCCGGGGTTCGGGCAGCCCCAGCATTTT	CASSFPGFGQPQHF
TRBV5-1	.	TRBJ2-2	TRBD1	TGCGCCAGCAGCTTCGGACAGGGTAGAACCGGGGAGCTGTTTTTT	CASSFGQGRTGELFF
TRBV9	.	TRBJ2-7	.	TGTGCCAGCACCCCTGGGGGAGAGGCCTTCTACGAGCAGTACTTC	CASTPGGEAFYEQYF
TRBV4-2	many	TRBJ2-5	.	TGTGCCAGCAGCCAAGGAACCCAGAGCGGGCAAGAGACCCAGTACTTC	CASSQGTQSGQETQYF
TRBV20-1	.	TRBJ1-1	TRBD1	TGCAGTGCTGCAGACAGGGGATCAGCTTTCTTT	CSAADRGSAFF
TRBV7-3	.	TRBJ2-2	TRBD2	TGTGCCAGCAGCTCGGGACTAGCGGGAGCGGACGGGGAGCTGTTTTTT	CASSSGLAGADGELFF
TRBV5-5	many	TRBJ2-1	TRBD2	TGTGCCAGCAGCTCCTGGACTAGCGGGGTAGGCTCCTACAATGAGCAGTTCTTC	CASSSWTSGVGSYNEQFF
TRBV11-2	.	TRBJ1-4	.	TGTGCCAGCAGCCGGAATACCGAAAAACTGTTTTTT	CASSRNTEKLFF
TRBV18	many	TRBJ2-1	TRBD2	TGTGCCAGCTCACCACCAGTAATAGCGGGAGGTCATGAGCAGTTCTTC	CASSPPVIAGGHEQFF
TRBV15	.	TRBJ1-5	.	TGTGCCACCAGCAGAGAGGGCGAGCCCCAGCATTTT	CATSREGEPQHF
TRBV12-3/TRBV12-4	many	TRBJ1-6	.	TGTGCCAGCAGATCAACAGGCGATTCACCCCTCCACTTT	CASRSTGDSPLHF
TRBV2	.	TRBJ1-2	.	TGTGCCAGCAGTGAATATGGTGGGGATCTTAACTATGGCTACACCTTC	CASSEYGGDLNYGYTF
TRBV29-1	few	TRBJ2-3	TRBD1	TGCAGCGTTAAGGGACAGGGGCTTTTCGACACAGATACGCAGTATTTT	CSVKGQGLFDTDTQYF
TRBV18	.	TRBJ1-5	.	TGTGCCAGCACCTCAGGTAGCAATCAGCCCCAGCATTTT	CASTSGSNQPQHF
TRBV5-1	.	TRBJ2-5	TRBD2	TGCGCCAGCAGCTTGGCCGCGTCTAGCGGACAAGAGACCCAGTACTTC	CASSLAASSGQETQYF
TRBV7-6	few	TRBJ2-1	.	TGTGCCAGCAGCTCGTACTTGTACAATGAGCAGTTCTTC	CASSSYLYNEQFF
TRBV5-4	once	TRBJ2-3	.	TGTGCCAGCAGGGACGGGACTACAGATACGCAGTATTTT	CASRDGTTDTQYF
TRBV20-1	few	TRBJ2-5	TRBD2	TGCAGTGCAAACTTAGCGGGGGGGCCGCCCCAGACCCAGTACTTC	CSANLAGGPPQTQYF
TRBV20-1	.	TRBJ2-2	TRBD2	TGCAGTGCTAGAGATCTCTGGGCGGGAGGGGAGACCGGGGAGCTGTTTTTT	CSARDLWAGGETGELFF